The next 28 T cell receptor beta chains were all read from a single sample in a study of technical replicates of blood from four donors. Assay used: immunoSEQ multiplex PCR; TCRdb lists only in-frame clones, some missing. The sample yields tens of thousands of clones, around 94% seen once. The sample comprised T cells isolated from PBMCs. The origin of the receptors is a human donor in good health.

The V gene is TRBV6-6, the J gene TRBJ2-1; D might be TRBD2 (6 bases). CDR1 and CDR2 from the germline V gene are MNHNY and SVGAGI (reference sequence). CDR3 length: 15 residues. Trimming removed 1 base at V and 4 bases at J, with 11 bases between. The CDR3 loop is CASSYLPGLYNEQFF. CDR3 coding DNA: TGTGCCAGCAGTTACTTACCGGGACTTTACAATGAGCAGTTCTTC.

The chain links TRBV18 to TRBJ2-3; D is unclear. V lost 3 bases to trimming and J lost 6 bases, with 10 bases between them. The length of the CDR3 is 13 residues. Germline CDR1 KGHSH, CDR2 LQKENI. As DNA, the CDR3 is TGTGCCAGCTCACCTGCGGTTGGTGATACGCAGTATTTT. Protein: CASSPAVGDTQYF. Based on the CDR3 plus reference TRBV18 and TRBJ2-3, the full variable domain is NAGVMQNPRHLVRRRGQEARLRCSPMKGHSHVYWYRQLPEEGLKFMVYLQKENIIDESGMPKERFSAEFPKEGPSILRIQQVVRGDSAAYFCASSPAVGDTQYFGPGTRLTVL.

The J gene is TRBJ2-7, the V gene TRBV27, with 9 bases identical to TRBD2. V dropped 0 bases and J dropped 4; count of bases not matched to a gene: 4. This CDR3 contains 15 residues. The germline V gene encodes CDR1 MNHEY and CDR2 SMNVEV (reference sequence). Here the CDR3 reads CASSLSAGGWYEQYF. CDR3 DNA sequence: TGTGCCAGCAGTTTATCGGCGGGAGGGTGGTACGAGCAGTACTTC.

The V call is TRBV13, the J call TRBJ1-2; D is ambiguous. Germline CDR1 PRHDT, CDR2 FYEKMQ (reference sequence). This CDR3 is 16 amino acids long. The ends were cut back, 5 bases at V and 7 bases at J, with 23 bases in the middle. The DNA of the CDR3 is TGTGCCAGCAGCCCCACGCCCGGGATCGGAGTTGGTGGCTACACCTTC. This codes for CASSPTPGIGVGGYTF.

The gene calls are TRBV6-6 and TRBJ1-5, with TRBD1 matching over 8 bases. The CDR3 runs 16 residues. V lost 0 bases and J lost 7; bases outside the gene matches: 8. Germline lookup yields CDR1 MNHNY and CDR2 SVGAGI (reference sequence). CDR3 amino acids: CASSYSAGQGGQPQHF. Written as DNA, the CDR3 is TGTGCCAGCAGTTACTCCGCCGGACAGGGAGGCCAGCCCCAGCATTTT.

This chain links TRBV10-1 with TRBJ2-1; 9 bases align to TRBD1. The J segment lost 0 bases and the V segment lost 3 bases, leaving 3 bases of the junction unmatched. The CDR3 runs to 16 residues. Germline CDR1 WNHNN, CDR2 SYGVQD (reference sequence). CDR3 protein: CASSEGTGNSYNEQFF. The CDR3 nucleotides read TGCGCCAGCAGTGAAGGGACAGGGAACTCCTACAATGAGCAGTTCTTC.

The chain combines TRBV4-1 with TRBJ1-3, with no clear D. Germline V gene data show CDR1 as MGHRA and CDR2 as YSYEKL. The CDR3 extends over 13 amino acids. Trimming shortened V by 0 bases and J by 4 bases, and 4 bases separated the two germline ends. CDR3 protein: CASSQDTGNTIYF. The CDR3 nucleotides are TGCGCCAGCAGCCAAGATACAGGAAACACCATATATTTT.

This chain uses TRBV19 with TRBJ1-3; maybe TRBD1 (6 bases). CDR3 length equals 16 residues. The V end was cut by 6 bases, the J end by 2 bases, with 17 bases between. Germline V lookup: CDR1 LNHDA, CDR2 SQIVND (reference sequence). CDR3 sequence: CASRRLTGGPGNTIYF. The DNA for the CDR3 is TGTGCCAGTAGGCGCCTGACAGGTGGGCCTGGAAACACCATATATTTT.

In its sample, this clone was seen a few times. The genes are TRBV6-5 and TRBJ1-1, with TRBD1 matching 8 bases. In germline, CDR1 is MNHEY, CDR2 SVGAGI. Unmatched junction bases numbered 4, after V lost 0 bases and J lost 4 bases. The CDR3 covers 15 residues. The CDR3 DNA reads as TGTGCCAGCAGTTACTCGACAGGGGTGGGCACTGAAGCTTTCTTT. Its protein is CASSYSTGVGTEAFF.

The chain joins TRBV19 to TRBJ1-5; tentatively, D is TRBD1 (5 bases). The V gene lost 1 base and the J gene lost 7 bases, with 8 bases spanning the gap. CDR1 is LNHDA, CDR2 SQIVND, per germline (reference sequence). The CDR3 totals 13 residues. The CDR3 is CASSIGRGQPQHF. DNA of the CDR3: TGTGCCAGTAGTATAGGGCGGGGCCAGCCCCAGCATTTT.

The chain has TRBV27 and TRBJ2-5, with a weak D call TRBD2 (5 bases). Trimming removed 0 bases from V and 4 bases from J, with 18 bases in between. CDR1 and CDR2 from the germline V gene are MNHEY and SMNVEV (reference sequence). The CDR3 runs to 17 residues. CDR3 coding DNA: TGTGCCAGCAGTTTATCGGTCCCCTCCTGGGCGGGAGAGACCCAGTACTTC. It specifies CASSLSVPSWAGETQYF.

The chain couples TRBV5-6 to TRBJ1-1, with a weak D call TRBD1 (6 bases). Trimming removed 4 bases at V and 3 bases at J, with 10 bases between. Germline loops: CDR1 SGHDT, CDR2 YYEEEE. The CDR3 is 13 residues long. For the CDR3, the DNA is TGTGCCAGCAGCCTGACAGGATACACTGAAGCTTTCTTT. Translation: CASSLTGYTEAFF.

CDR3 residues: CASSAAGSTGELFF. The DNA of the CDR3 is TGTGCCAGCAGCGCAGCGGGCTCCACCGGGGAGCTGTTTTTT. The chain employs TRBV28 and TRBJ2-2; the D gene is possibly TRBD2 (6 bases). Germline CDR1 is MDHEN and CDR2 is SYDVKM. The CDR3 is made up of 14 amino acids. V was pared by 6 bases and J by 4 bases, with 12 bases between.

J is TRBJ1-6 and V is TRBV6-5; maybe TRBD1 (5 bases). Germline CDR1 MNHEY, CDR2 SVGAGI. V was clipped by 0 bases and J by 7 bases, with 13 bases between them. CDR3 length equals 16 residues. DNA for the CDR3: TGTGCCAGCAGTTACTCAGGGGAGGGGAAAAATTCACCCCTCCACTTT. This codes for CASSYSGEGKNSPLHF.

The V gene is TRBV7-3, the J gene TRBJ2-2; D is uncertain. The CDR3 covers 16 residues. Germline V lookup: CDR1 SGHTA, CDR2 FQGTGA. V was pared by 0 bases and J by 5 bases, with 13 bases between. CDR3 nucleotide sequence: TGTGCCAGCAGCTTAACGGCCGATGGCCGAACCGGGGAGCTGTTTTTT. As protein: CASSLTADGRTGELFF.

The chain is built from TRBV29-1 and TRBJ2-7, with TRBD2 matching 7 bases. The CDR3 length is 13 residues. Germline CDR1 reads SQVTM; CDR2 reads ANQGSEA. The V gene end was trimmed by 3 bases and the J gene end by 7 bases; junction bases not matched to a gene: 9. The CDR3 here is CSVDRGPGREQYF. The CDR3 DNA sequence: TGCAGCGTTGACCGGGGCCCCGGGAGGGAGCAGTACTTC.

The rearrangement joins TRBV7-3 to TRBJ2-1, with D possibly being TRBD1 (6 bases). Germline CDR1 reads SGHTA; CDR2 reads FQGTGA. With 2 bases removed from V and 5 bases from J, the gap between germline ends came to 13 bases. The CDR3 covers 15 residues. CDR3 nucleotides: TGTGCCAGCAGCTTAGACCGCGCAGGGGACAATGAGCAGTTCTTC. It yields the protein CASSLDRAGDNEQFF.

This clone was found a few times. The J gene is TRBJ2-4, the V gene TRBV19; 8 nucleotides agree with TRBD1. This CDR3 is built from 15 residues. V was clipped by 3 bases and J by 8 bases; unmatched bases: 9. The germline V gene encodes CDR1 LNHDA and CDR2 SQIVND (reference sequence). The CDR3 DNA reads as TGTGCCAGTAGTATCCGGGGGCAGGGGGCTGACATTCAGTACTTC. Amino acid sequence: CASSIRGQGADIQYF.

The V gene is TRBV10-3, the J gene TRBJ2-1, with 11 bases that match TRBD2. This CDR3 contains 16 residues. The germline V gene has CDR1 ENHRY and CDR2 SYGVKD. V gave up 0 bases and J gave up 8 bases; unmatched junction bases: 6. CDR3 bases: TGTGCCATCAGTGAGTCGATAGCGGGAGGGTTCGATGAGCAGTTCTTC. Amino acids: CAISESIAGGFDEQFF.

V is TRBV11-1 and J is TRBJ2-1; maybe TRBD2 (6 bases). The CDR3 is 15 amino acids. The germline V and J ends were trimmed by 0 bases and 6 bases, with 12 bases remaining between them. CDR1 is SGHAT and CDR2 is FQDESV in the germline V gene (reference sequence). In DNA form, the CDR3 reads TGTGCCAGCAGCTTAGCGCTAGGGACTGGCAATGAGCAGTTCTTC. Encoded protein: CASSLALGTGNEQFF.

This clone was recorded a few times. This chain connects TRBV4-1 to TRBJ1-2, with 8 bases that match TRBD1. Germline V CDR1 and CDR2: MGHRA, YSYEKL. V was pared by 0 bases and J by 4 bases, with 4 bases of the junction left unmatched. The CDR3 spans 15 residues. The CDR3 sequence is CASSQEKQGGYGYTF. CDR3 nucleotide sequence: TGCGCCAGCAGCCAAGAAAAACAGGGGGGCTATGGCTACACCTTC.

This rearrangement joins TRBV11-2 to TRBJ2-7; no reliable D call. The CDR3 loop spans 13 amino acids. Trimming cost V 5 bases and J 2 bases, with 10 bases left between them. The germline V gene encodes CDR1 SGHAT and CDR2 FQNNGV. The CDR3 sequence is CASSPHAAYEQYF. The CDR3 region has the DNA TGTGCCAGCAGCCCACATGCCGCCTACGAGCAGTACTTC.

The genes are TRBV27 and TRBJ2-1, with 7 bases matching TRBD1. The trim removed 4 bases at V and 1 base at J, leaving 7 bases unmatched. CDR3 length: 16 residues. CDR1 is MNHEY, CDR2 SMNVEV, per germline (reference sequence). The CDR3 region is CASSSRDSPSYNEQFF. CDR3 in DNA: TGTGCCAGCAGTTCCAGGGACAGTCCGTCCTACAATGAGCAGTTCTTC.

The chain is built from TRBV14 and TRBJ1-1; D is undetermined. The CDR3 is made up of 15 amino acids. V lost 4 bases and J 1 base, leaving 13 bases between the germline ends. Germline loops: CDR1 SGHDN, CDR2 FVKESK. The CDR3 region has the DNA TGTGCCAGCAGCCCGAATGCTAGGAGGAACACTGAAGCTTTCTTT. It encodes CASSPNARRNTEAFF.

The sample holds one count of this clone. The chain has TRBV7-9 and TRBJ1-2; possible D gene TRBD1, 6 bases. V gave up 5 bases and J gave up 3 bases, with 7 bases separating them. CDR1 and CDR2 from the germline V gene are SEHNR and FQNEAQ (reference sequence). This CDR3 is built from 12 residues. CDR3 nucleotide sequence: TGTGCCAGCAGCAGGACAGACTATGGCTACACCTTC. Translation: CASSRTDYGYTF.

J is TRBJ2-3 and V is TRBV29-1; perhaps TRBD1 as D (8 bases). V was trimmed by 6 bases and J by 3 bases, leaving 19 bases between them. Germline CDR1 SQVTM, CDR2 ANQGSEA. The CDR3 is 15 residues long. CDR3 residues: CSVPTGGGLTDTQYF. In DNA, the CDR3 is TGCAGCGTGCCAACAGGGGGGGGCCTTACAGATACGCAGTATTTT.

In its sample, this clone was seen once. The chain carries TRBV7-8 and TRBJ1-3; possibly TRBD1 for D (5 bases). In germline, CDR1 is SGHVS, CDR2 FQNEAQ. The CDR3 has 17 residues. The V end was cut by 5 bases, the J end by 4 bases, with 21 bases between. The CDR3 loop is CASSPPSWQGQGNTIYF. CDR3 coding DNA: TGTGCCAGCAGCCCTCCCTCTTGGCAGGGCCAAGGAAACACCATATATTTT.

The chain uses TRBV7-9 and TRBJ2-7; 8 nucleotides line up with TRBD1. The CDR3 has 14 amino acids. CDR1 is SEHNR and CDR2 is FQNEAQ in the germline V gene (reference sequence). The junction had 5 bases not matched to a gene; V was cut back by 5 bases and J by 2 bases. The CDR3 DNA reads TGTGCCAGCAGCGCGACAGGGGACCCCTACGAGCAGTACTTC. Its translation is CASSATGDPYEQYF.